Below, one T cell receptor (beta chain) is given with its context. This entry is derived from a study of cytomegalovirus exposure and HLA in healthy donors. PCR was performed using 60 Vbeta and 13 Jbeta primers. Sequencing used immunoSEQ multiplex PCR; TCRdb keeps in-frame clones, though not all of them. This sample has more than 40,000 clones; roughly 51% occur once, and the top ten carry 6%. The CDR3 has 17 residues. V was clipped by 2 bases and J by 5 bases; unmatched bases: 11. Germline-derived CDR1 and CDR2 are SQVTM and ANQGSEA. The specimen sequenced was PBMCs. The receptor was isolated from a man aged 60 to 69 in good health and CMV-seronegative. The chain employs TRBV29-1 and TRBJ2-5; 13 bases are shared with TRBD2. The CDR3 spells CSVETGTSGIVPETQYF. CDR3 nucleotide sequence: TGCAGCGTTGAAACAGGGACTAGCGGGATCGTACCCGAGACCCAGTACTTC.